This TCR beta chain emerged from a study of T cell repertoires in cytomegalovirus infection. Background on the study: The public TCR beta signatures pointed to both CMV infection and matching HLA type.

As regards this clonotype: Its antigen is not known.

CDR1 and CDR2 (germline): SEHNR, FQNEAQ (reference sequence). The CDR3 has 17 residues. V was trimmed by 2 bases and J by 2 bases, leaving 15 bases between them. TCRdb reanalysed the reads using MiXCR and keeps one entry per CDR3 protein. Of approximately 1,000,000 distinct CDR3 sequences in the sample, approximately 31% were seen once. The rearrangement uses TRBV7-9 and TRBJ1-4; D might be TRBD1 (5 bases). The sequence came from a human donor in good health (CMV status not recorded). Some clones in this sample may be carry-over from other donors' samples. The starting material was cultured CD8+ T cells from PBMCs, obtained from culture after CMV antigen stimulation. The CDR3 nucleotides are TGTGCCAGCAGCTTAAGGCTCCGACAGTTGACTAATGAAAAACTGTTTTTT. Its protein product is CASSLRLRQLTNEKLFF.